The text below deals with one T cell receptor beta chain. This clone has more than one count but fewer than ten. No per-base quality is available; no much larger clone lies one base away. For CDR1 and CDR2, the germline V gene lists MGHDK and SYGVNS. V was cut back by 8 bases and J by 3 bases, leaving a gap of 11 bases between them. The CDR3 spans 13 residues, from the cysteine through the phenylalanine. Just CDR3 DNA is preserved here, 39 bases in frame from base 1. This sample's time point label indicates: acute infectious mononucleosis, at clinical presentation within 2 weeks of symptom onset (visit 1). Over the course of primary infection, this study followed CD8 T cell responses against two immunodominant EBV epitopes, BRLF1 109 (YVL-BR) and BMLF1 280 (GLC-BM). Primary EBV infection was taken to be indicated by a positive serum heterophile antibody test and EBV viral capsid antigen-specific IgM. Total CD8 T cells were first enriched from PBMCs by magnetic positive selection (MACS). A FACSAria III was used to sort live CD3+ CD8+ tetramer+ cells to over 85% purity. Cell sorting used a PE-conjugated tetramer carrying the BRLF1 109-117 peptide. TCR repertoires of EBV epitope-specific CD8 T cells were deep-sequenced directly ex vivo after tetramer sorting, at acute infection and at convalescence. The donors were a few individuals between about 18 and 29 years old who had clinical acute infectious mononucleosis along with laboratory evidence of primary EBV infection. Heparinized peripheral blood was collected once when donors presented clinically with mononucleosis symptoms and a second time roughly 6 months afterward. Ficoll-Paque density gradient centrifugation was used to isolate PBMCs.

The sample is drawn from a study of blood T cell repertoires in acute mononucleosis (dated by TCRdb to 2018 to 2020). For the wider study: Acute-phase samples, which represented the primary response, were collected within 2 weeks of symptom onset. In acute infection, YVL-BR-specific cells made up a mean of roughly 2.2% of blood CD8 T cells and GLC-BM-specific cells made up a mean of roughly 1.1%. The mean EBV load in blood was approximately 4 log10 genome copies per million B cells during acute infection, compared with 2.5 to 3 at convalescence. Paper-wide results and their limitations: The cohort comprised only three donors, so group averages rested on very few individuals. Persistence into convalescence was observed for only roughly 9.2% of unique acute clonotypes, yet most of the response was made up by these persisting clonotypes, and the remaining acute clonotypes were seemingly replaced by new diverse de novo clonotypes. Because only a fraction of each donor's blood was analyzed, sampling error might partly explain the low overlap between acute and convalescent clonotypes. In TCR repertoire selection for BRLF1 (YVL-BR), TCRalpha CDR3 motifs had a dominant role, while TCRbeta had a minimal role.

For TCR profiling, total RNA from no fewer than 8,500 sorted tetramer+ CD8 T cells was reverse transcribed into cDNA. PCR amplification of CDR3 regions used primers annealing to V and J regions and added unique molecular identifiers so that templates could be tracked. The immunoSEQ platform, including its sequencing and error-correction standards, was used to profile TCRalpha and TCRbeta chains. Processing in the source paper ran as follows. Clonal copy numbers were corrected for sequencing and PCR errors, and CDR3s were defined according to IMGT conventions. Analysis was restricted to productive rearrangements and performed with immunoSEQ Analyzer versions 2.0 and 3.0, while gene-pairing frequencies underwent further processing in Microsoft Excel. Circos plots were used to display V-J pairings, and MEME together with a custom motifSearch program was used to find CDR3 motifs. The probability of generation of TCR sequences was calculated using the OLGA algorithm. Clonotypes seen at both visits were called persistent; those seen only acutely were nonpersistent; those seen only at convalescence were de novo. A public TCR was defined as an amino acid clonotype used by more than one donor. Imported from immuneACCESS, the table was reduced by TCRdb to in-frame sequences with V and J called. These copies leave out some clones; in studies compared against another copy, an unresolved V gene accounts for under half, and the cause of the remainder is not known. D and trimming were read from the DNA, whereas the V and J calls and clone size are those reported in that table. Across this sample there are 2,000 or so clones, with over 25% seen only once. The ten top clones hold roughly 62% of the sample.

Source: EBV YVL epitope tetramer+ CD8+ T cells sorted from PBMCs, taken during acute infectious mononucleosis. The cell subset or site tag for this specimen amounts to: CD8 T cells binding a tetramer with EBV BRLF1 109-117 peptide (YVL-BR). The chain is assembled from TRBV25-1 and TRBJ2-1; the D segment could be TRBD1, given 6 matching bases. This TCR was sampled from a man younger than 35 with infectious mononucleosis caused by EBV. The CDR3 reads CASAGTLYNEQFF. The sequenced DNA: TGTGCCAGCGCCGGGACACTCTACAATGAGCAGTTCTTC.